Listed below are T cell receptor beta chains from one sample, sequenced in a study of OX40 agonist ivuxolimab in advanced cancers. Assay used: immunoSEQ multiplex PCR; TCRdb lists only in-frame clones, some missing. There are 40,000 to 60,000 clones in the sample; 88% occur only once, and around 3.4% lies in the top ten. Sample: CD4+ or CD8+ T cells sorted from blood, taken in a trial of the OX40 agonist ivuxolimab. The receptors here all came from an adult with an advanced solid tumor such as melanoma, head and neck, liver or kidney cancer. Both conserved end residues are part of each CDR3. A D gene is named only where the DNA matches it firmly. Size is omitted from some rows. Given values are once, few, many or a class for expanded clones.

>TRBV19|18|.|TRBJ1-5|.
CASSIDRGTWGVDQPQHF
TGTGCCAGTAGTATAGATCGGGGGACCTGGGGTGTGGATCAGCCCCAGCATTTT
>TRBV18|14|.|TRBJ1-4|.
CASSHSATNEKLFF
TGTGCCAGCTCTCACAGTGCAACTAATGAAAAACTGTTTTTT
>TRBV6-6|12|.|TRBJ2-7|.
CASSYENYEQYF
TGTGCCAGCAGTTACGAAAATTACGAGCAGTACTTC
>TRBV6-1|13|.|TRBJ2-2|.
CASSTRPTGELFF
TGTGCCAGCAGTACCAGACCTACCGGGGAGCTGTTTTTT
>TRBV28|16|.|TRBJ1-2|.
CASSPGSEGAFYGYTF
TGTGCCAGCAGTCCCGGCTCGGAGGGAGCCTTCTATGGCTACACCTTC
>TRBV6-4|15|.|TRBJ2-7|.
CASSDSYTETYEQYF
TGTGCCAGCAGTGACTCTTACACGGAAACCTACGAGCAGTACTTC
>TRBV27|14|.|TRBJ1-2|TRBD1
CASSLYGTGNGYTF
TGTGCCAGCAGTTTATATGGGACAGGGAACGGCTACACCTTC
>TRBV4-2|16|.|TRBJ1-4|.
CASSQASGVPNEKLFF
TGTGCCAGCAGCCAAGCCTCAGGAGTACCTAATGAAAAACTGTTTTTT
>TRBV28|15|.|TRBJ1-5|.
CASSLDGIRNQPQHF
TGTGCCAGCAGTTTGGACGGCATACGGAATCAGCCCCAGCATTTT
>TRBV7-9|12|.|TRBJ2-7|TRBD1
CASSAKGAEQYF
TGTGCCAGCAGCGCCAAGGGGGCCGAGCAGTACTTC
>TRBV5-8|14|.|TRBJ2-7|TRBD2
CASSPSGRRHEQYF
TGTGCCAGCAGCCCTAGCGGGAGAAGGCACGAGCAGTACTTC
>TRBV9|16|.|TRBJ2-1|.
CASSVAGTGSIYEQFF
TGTGCCAGCAGCGTAGCTGGCACAGGGTCTATCTATGAGCAGTTCTTC
>TRBV6-1|15|.|TRBJ1-5|.
CASSEVYIRHQPQHF
TGTGCCAGCAGTGAAGTATATATACGGCATCAGCCCCAGCATTTT
>TRBV12-5|15|.|TRBJ1-5|.
CASGLHQGGSQPQHF
TGTGCTAGTGGTTTGCATCAGGGTGGAAGTCAGCCCCAGCATTTT
>TRBV28|16|.|TRBJ2-3|TRBD1
CASSYPGQGAIDTQYF
TGTGCCAGCAGTTACCCGGGACAGGGGGCAATCGATACGCAGTATTTT
>TRBV7-8|16|.|TRBJ1-2|TRBD1
CASSLDRGGILYGYTF
TGTGCCAGCAGCTTAGACAGGGGCGGGATACTTTATGGCTACACCTTC
>TRBV11-2|11|.|TRBJ1-2|.
CASSLDGGYTF
TGTGCCAGCAGCTTAGATGGGGGCTACACCTTC
>TRBV11-2|14|.|TRBJ2-5|.
CASSPRPSEETQYF
TGTGCCAGCAGCCCTAGACCTAGCGAAGAGACCCAGTACTTC
>TRBV28|13|.|TRBJ1-2|.
CASQTGLDYGYTF
TGTGCCAGCCAAACGGGACTAGACTATGGCTACACCTTC
>TRBV7-9|15|few|TRBJ1-1|TRBD1
CASSLAQGTNTEAFF
TGTGCCAGCAGCTTGGCACAGGGGACGAACACTGAAGCTTTCTTT
>TRBV28|14|.|TRBJ2-7|.
CASSLNHHPYEQYF
TGTGCCAGCAGTTTAAATCATCATCCCTACGAGCAGTACTTC
>TRBV5-1|17|.|TRBJ1-1|TRBD1
CASSRIGPGQGESEAFF
TGCGCCAGCAGCCGAATTGGGCCGGGACAGGGCGAATCTGAAGCTTTCTTT
>TRBV7-9|15|.|TRBJ1-3|.
CASSLQGTSGNTIYF
TGTGCCAGCAGCCTACAGGGAACATCTGGAAACACCATATATTTT
>TRBV28|17|.|TRBJ1-1|.
CASSLQGNRRRNTEAFF
TGTGCCAGCAGTCTTCAGGGGAACAGGAGGAGGAACACTGAAGCTTTCTTT
>TRBV19|15|.|TRBJ2-7|.
CASSSNRDALREQYF
TGTGCCAGTAGTTCGAACCGCGACGCTCTAAGGGAGCAGTACTTC
>TRBV4-1|17|.|TRBJ2-1|TRBD1
CASSQSVLTGIYNEQFF
TGCGCCAGCAGCCAGTCCGTCCTGACAGGGATCTACAATGAGCAGTTCTTC
>TRBV2|15|once|TRBJ2-3|TRBD1
CASSATGGGTDTQYF
TGTGCCAGCAGTGCGACAGGGGGTGGGACAGATACGCAGTATTTT
>TRBV4-3|13|.|TRBJ1-5|.
CASSQARDQPQHF
TGCGCCAGCAGCCAGGCCCGGGATCAGCCCCAGCATTTT
>TRBV9|13|.|TRBJ1-1|.
CASSVGPNTEAFF
TGTGCCAGCAGCGTAGGACCGAACACTGAAGCTTTCTTT
>TRBV6-5|15|.|TRBJ2-3|.
CASSLTGIRTDTQYF
TGTGCCAGCAGTTTAACAGGGATCCGCACAGATACGCAGTATTTT
>TRBV9|16|.|TRBJ1-3|TRBD1
CASSVGQGDSGNTIYF
TGTGCCAGCAGCGTCGGACAGGGGGACTCTGGAAACACCATATATTTT
>TRBV28|14|once|TRBJ2-3|TRBD2
CASRAGTSLDTQYF
TGTGCCAGCAGGGCCGGGACTAGCTTAGATACGCAGTATTTT
>TRBV2|12|.|TRBJ2-1|.
CASTGLVNEQFF
TGTGCCAGCACTGGACTGGTCAATGAGCAGTTCTTC
>TRBV2|13|.|TRBJ1-1|.
CASSSTGTNEAFF
TGTGCCAGCAGCTCTACAGGGACTAATGAAGCTTTCTTT
>TRBV5-1|15|.|TRBJ2-5|.
CASSLVPDLQETQYF
TGCGCCAGCAGCTTGGTTCCAGACCTCCAAGAGACCCAGTACTTC
>TRBV7-3|17|.|TRBJ2-2|TRBD1
CASSALGQGVYTGELFF
TGTGCCAGCAGCGCGCTCGGACAGGGGGTTTACACCGGGGAGCTGTTTTTT